These 29 T cell receptor beta chains originate from one sample sequenced in a study of blood T cell repertoires in COVID-19. The method was immunoSEQ multiplex PCR; TCRdb's version includes in-frame clones alone and lacks a portion of them. The sample yields hundreds of thousands of clones, approximately 80% seen once. Sequencing was carried out using PBMCs or T cells enriched from blood (not recorded which). Receptors originate from a middle-aged man who had been exposed to COVID-19.

The rearrangement links TRBV19 to TRBJ1-1; 7 bases align to TRBD1. Germline CDR1 is LNHDA and CDR2 is SQIVND (reference sequence). V was pared by 4 bases and J by 6 bases, with 5 bases of the junction left unmatched. This CDR3 spans 13 amino acids. This CDR3 reads CASSRRQGPEAFF. CDR3 coding DNA: TGTGCCAGTAGTAGGAGACAGGGCCCTGAAGCTTTCTTT.

This chain joins TRBV6-5 and TRBJ2-7; 7 positions match TRBD1. V lost 6 bases to trimming and J lost 0 bases; unmatched junction nucleotides: 8. The CDR3 loop spans 15 amino acids. The V gene's germline CDR1 is MNHEY and CDR2 SVGAGI. The CDR3 protein is CASSLRDSFSYEQYF. CDR3 sequence (DNA): TGTGCCAGCAGCCTCCGGGACAGTTTCTCCTACGAGCAGTACTTC.

The CDR3 DNA is TGTGCCAGCAGTTTCAGCGGGAGAAACATTCAGTACTTC. It yields the protein CASSFSGRNIQYF. The chain has TRBV6-2 or TRBV6-3 and TRBJ2-4; 8 positions agree with TRBD2. The germline V gene encodes CDR1 MNHEY and CDR2 SVGEGT. V lost 4 bases and J lost 6; bases outside the gene matches: 2. The CDR3 covers 13 residues.

CDR3 DNA sequence: TGTGCCAGCAGCCCAAGCAGGGAAGCTGAAGCTTTCTTT. It translates to CASSPSREAEAFF. The gene calls are TRBV7-2 and TRBJ1-1; tentatively, D is TRBD1 (5 bases). The CDR3 has 13 amino acids. The germline CDR1 and CDR2 sequences are SGHTA and FQGNSA. The ends were cut back, 5 bases at V and 6 bases at J, with 13 bases in the middle.

This clone turned up a few times. V is TRBV5-8 and J is TRBJ2-5; 8 bases match TRBD1. There are 14 residues in the CDR3. V lost 4 bases to trimming and J lost 13 bases; unmatched junction nucleotides: 15. Germline loops: CDR1 SGHTS, CDR2 YDEGEE. CDR3 DNA: TGTGCCAGCAGCCTCGGGACAGGTTTCACCTGGGGGTACTTC. It specifies CASSLGTGFTWGYF.

The chain joins TRBV19 to TRBJ2-3; D not resolved. V was shortened by 4 bases and J by 4 bases, with 12 bases between the two germline ends. Germline CDR1 and CDR2: LNHDA and SQIVND (reference sequence). The CDR3 spans 14 residues. The CDR3 sequence is CASSTALLADTQYF. In nucleotides, the CDR3 is TGTGCCAGTAGTACCGCGTTATTAGCAGATACGCAGTATTTT.

J is TRBJ1-5 and V is TRBV9; D gene ambiguous. The CDR3 loop spans 16 amino acids. Germline V gives CDR1 SGDLS, CDR2 YYNGEE. Deletions cut 0 bases from V and 3 bases from J, with 13 bases between. The CDR3 sequence is CASSVAAVSSNQPQHF. DNA for the CDR3: TGTGCCAGCAGCGTAGCCGCCGTGAGCTCCAATCAGCCCCAGCATTTT.

The V and J genes are TRBV2 and TRBJ2-7; D unclear. This CDR3 is built from 12 residues. Germline V CDR1 and CDR2: SNHLY, FYNNEI. Trimming removed 7 bases from V and 0 bases from J, with 7 bases in between. Written as DNA, the CDR3 is TGTGCCAGCAATCCAGGCTCCTACGAGCAGTACTTC. Its protein product is CASNPGSYEQYF.

The chain links TRBV5-1 to TRBJ2-7; D is undetermined. The CDR3 has 15 residues. The V gene's germline CDR1 is SGHRS and CDR2 YFSETQ. V was clipped by 4 bases and J by 2 bases, with 16 bases between them. The CDR3 sequence: CASSLTPGSAYEQYF. For the CDR3, the DNA is TGCGCCAGCAGCCTAACGCCTGGTAGTGCCTACGAGCAGTACTTC.

The chain recombines TRBV19 with TRBJ1-2; 7 bases match TRBD1. Germline V gene data show CDR1 as LNHDA and CDR2 as SQIVND (reference sequence). The J segment lost 2 bases and the V segment lost 3 bases, leaving 6 bases of the junction unmatched. CDR3 length equals 15 residues. Here the CDR3 reads CASSIWTGWNYGYTF. The CDR3 DNA is TGTGCCAGTAGTATTTGGACAGGCTGGAACTATGGCTACACCTTC.

V and J are TRBV21-1 and TRBJ1-2. TRBV21-1 corresponds to a pseudogene. The CDR3 covers 14 residues. The DNA for the CDR3 is TGTGCCAGCAGCCCCCGGGGGTACCCCTATGGCTACACCTTC. Translating gives CASSPRGYPYGYTF.

In its sample, this clone was seen a few times. The chain links TRBV4-2 to TRBJ2-7, with 9 bases matching TRBD2. The ends lost 0 bases at V and 4 bases at J; junction bases unmatched: 7. CDR3 length: 16 residues. Germline loops: CDR1 LGHNA, CDR2 YNFKEQ. The CDR3 region is CASSQDVAGGPYEQYF. CDR3 in DNA: TGTGCCAGCAGCCAAGATGTCGCGGGAGGGCCGTACGAGCAGTACTTC.

The rearrangement uses TRBV16 and TRBJ2-7; D is uncertain. V lost 1 base and J 3 bases, leaving 10 bases between the germline ends. The CDR3 is made up of 14 amino acids. Germline assignment: CDR1 KGHSY and CDR2 FQNENV. CDR3: CASSQFEEIYEQYF. The DNA of the CDR3 is TGTGCCAGCAGCCAATTTGAGGAGATCTACGAGCAGTACTTC. The complete variable domain, with remaining parts taken from reference TRBV16 and TRBJ2-7, reads GEEVAQTPKHLVRGEGQKAKLYCAPIKGHSYVFWYQQVLKNEFKFLISFQNENVFDETGMPKERFSAKCLPNSPCSLEIQATKLEDSAVYFCASSQFEEIYEQYFGPGTRLTVT.

This CDR3 reads CASSDLGLVSGANVLTF. The DNA of the CDR3 is TGTGCCAGCAGTGACTTGGGACTAGTGAGTGGGGCCAACGTCCTGACTTTC. V is TRBV6-4 and J is TRBJ2-6; 8 nucleotides match TRBD2. CDR1 and CDR2 from the germline V gene are MRHNA and SNTAGT. The CDR3 totals 17 residues. V was pared by 1 base and J by 3 bases, with 5 bases of the junction left unmatched.

V and J are TRBV5-1 and TRBJ1-6; a weak D match, TRBD1 (6 bases). The CDR3 consists of 14 residues. The V end was cut by 0 bases, the J end by 11 bases, with 12 bases between. Per germline, CDR1 SGHRS and CDR2 YFSETQ. The CDR3 sequence: CASSLDLTGPPLHF. As DNA, the CDR3 is TGCGCCAGCAGCTTGGACTTGACAGGACCACCCCTCCACTTT. Full variable domain (missing parts from reference TRBV5-1 and TRBJ1-6): KAGVTQTPRYLIKTRGQQVTLSCSPISGHRSVSWYQQTPGQGLQFLFEYFSETQRNKGNFPGRFSGRQFSNSRSEMNVSTLELGDSALYLCASSLDLTGPPLHFGNGTRLTVT.

The chain joins TRBV5-4 to TRBJ1-2; D possibly corresponds to TRBD1 (6 bases). Trimming stripped 3 bases from V and 7 bases from J, with 19 bases between. CDR3 length: 15 residues. CDR1 and CDR2 (germline): SGHNT, YYREEE (reference sequence). Here the CDR3 reads CASSSTGTPGVGYTF. The CDR3, as DNA: TGTGCCAGCAGCTCGACCGGGACACCTGGGGTTGGCTACACCTTC.

The rearrangement links TRBV15 to TRBJ1-3, with D perhaps matching TRBD1 (6 bases). The CDR3 totals 13 residues. Trimming took 1 base from V and 8 from J, leaving 9 bases between them. Germline-derived CDR1 and CDR2 are LNHNV and YYDKDF (reference sequence). This CDR3 is CATSRVRGYTIYF. In DNA form, the CDR3 reads TGTGCCACCAGCAGAGTCAGGGGCTACACCATATATTTT.

This chain links TRBV6-2 or TRBV6-3 with TRBJ2-3, with D perhaps matching TRBD2 (6 bases). The CDR3 totals 13 residues. Germline CDR1 reads MNHEY; CDR2 reads SVGEGT. The V end lost 5 bases, the J end lost 3 bases, and 9 bases lay between the germline ends. CDR3 in DNA: TGTGCCAGCAGTAAACGGGGGACAGATACGCAGTATTTT. Residues: CASSKRGTDTQYF.

The CDR3 reads CASSLQLGPGEGNYNEQFF. The DNA of the CDR3 is TGTGCCAGCAGCTTGCAACTAGGCCCTGGGGAGGGAAACTACAATGAGCAGTTCTTC. The gene calls are TRBV5-6 and TRBJ2-1, with 7 nucleotides matching TRBD2. Germline lookup yields CDR1 SGHDT and CDR2 YYEEEE. The CDR3 sequence is 19 residues long. Trimming cost V 1 base and J 3 bases; bases outside gene matches: 16.

This chain joins TRBV29-1 and TRBJ1-2, with D tentatively TRBD1 (6 bases). The CDR3 runs to 11 residues. Trimming stripped 8 bases from V and 3 bases from J, with 10 bases between. Germline loops: CDR1 SQVTM, CDR2 ANQGSEA. The CDR3 nucleotides read TGCAGCATCAGGGGAGACTATGGCTACACCTTC. This codes for CSIRGDYGYTF. Combining the CDR3 with reference TRBV29-1 and TRBJ1-2 gives the whole variable domain SAVISQKPSRDICQRGTSLTIQCQVDSQVTMMFWYRQQPGQSLTLIATANQGSEATYESGFVIDKFPISRPNLTFSTLTVSNMSPEDSSIYLCSIRGDYGYTFGSGTRLTVV.

The chain has TRBV5-6 and TRBJ2-7; TRBD1 agrees at 9 bases. CDR1 and CDR2 (germline): SGHDT, YYEEEE. The CDR3 spans 15 residues. V dropped 1 base and J dropped 2; count of bases not matched to a gene: 4. CDR3 residues: CASSLTDRGTYEQYF. CDR3 bases: TGTGCCAGCAGCTTGACGGACAGGGGCACCTACGAGCAGTACTTC. Full variable domain (rest looked up from reference TRBV5-6 and TRBJ2-7): DAGVTQSPTHLIKTRGQQVTLRCSPKSGHDTVSWYQQALGQGPQFIFQYYEEEERQRGNFPDRFSGHQFPNYSSELNVNALLLGDSALYLCASSLTDRGTYEQYFGPGTRLTVT.

The rearrangement joins TRBV10-3 to TRBJ2-3; 9 nucleotides agree with TRBD2. The ends lost 10 bases at V and 3 bases at J; junction bases unmatched: 8. Germline-derived CDR1 and CDR2 are ENHRY and SYGVKD. This CDR3 has 14 amino acids. CDR3 region: CATQPGLATDTQYF. CDR3 DNA: TGTGCCACCCAACCGGGACTAGCAACAGATACGCAGTATTTT.

The chain combines TRBV7-3 with TRBJ2-1, with 10 bases aligning to TRBD2. With 5 bases clipped from V and 7 bases from J, the junction kept 8 bases outside the gene matches. CDR3 size: 15 residues. In germline, CDR1 is SGHTA, CDR2 FQGTGA. The CDR3, as DNA: TGTGCCAGCAGCCTCCTAGCGGGAGTGGGTAATGAGCAGTTCTTC. Amino acids: CASSLLAGVGNEQFF.

The J gene is TRBJ2-3, the V gene TRBV27; a weak D match, TRBD2 (5 bases). The CDR3 sequence is 14 residues long. Germline CDR1 reads MNHEY; CDR2 reads SMNVEV (reference sequence). V was clipped by 3 bases and J by 2 bases, with 9 bases between them. The CDR3 nucleotides read TGTGCCAGCAGTTTTGGACGGGACACAGATACGCAGTATTTT. Protein product: CASSFGRDTDTQYF.

This chain joins TRBV2 and TRBJ2-7; possible D gene TRBD1, 6 bases. This CDR3 has 12 amino acids. Germline V gene sequence: CDR1 SNHLY, CDR2 FYNNEI. V shed 4 bases and J shed 3 bases, with 7 bases lying between them. As DNA, the CDR3 is TGTGCCAGCAGTGGACAGGACTACGAGCAGTACTTC. It yields the protein CASSGQDYEQYF. The full variable domain, rest sourced from reference TRBV2 and TRBJ2-7, is EPEVTQTPSHQVTQMGQEVILRCVPISNHLYFYWYRQILGQKVEFLVSFYNNEISEKSEIFDDQFSVERPDGSNFTLKIRSTKLEDSAMYFCASSGQDYEQYFGPGTRLTVT.

This chain uses TRBV30 with TRBJ2-2, with D maybe TRBD2 (5 bases). The CDR3 is 14 amino acids. V lost 2 bases and J lost 6, with 13 bases in between. Germline V CDR1 and CDR2: GTSNPN, SVGIG (reference sequence). CDR3 residues: CAWSTLRGSGELFF. CDR3 nucleotide sequence: TGTGCCTGGAGTACCCTCCGGGGTTCCGGGGAGCTGTTTTTT.

The V gene is TRBV4-1, the J gene TRBJ2-7, with TRBD2 identical over 7 bases. This CDR3 has 13 amino acids. Germline V gene data show CDR1 as MGHRA and CDR2 as YSYEKL. Losses at the gene ends were 3 bases for V and 4 bases for J; bases not matched to a gene: 3. The CDR3 spells CASSQSGLYEQYF. The CDR3, as DNA: TGCGCCAGCAGCCAGTCGGGACTATACGAGCAGTACTTC.

The rearrangement links TRBV12-3 or TRBV12-4 to TRBJ2-1; TRBD2 aligns across 8 bases. The trim removed 8 bases at V and 8 bases at J, leaving 8 bases unmatched. CDR3 size: 13 residues. CDR3 in DNA: TGTGCCAGCCGGACTAGCCCCGGGTATGAGCAGTTCTTC. Translation gives CASRTSPGYEQFF.

This chain links TRBV5-6 with TRBJ2-3; the match to TRBD2 covers 10 bases. The germline V gene has CDR1 SGHDT and CDR2 YYEEEE. The CDR3 runs to 14 residues. V shed 4 bases and J 7 bases; nucleotides not matched to a gene: 6. This chain's CDR3 is CASSLSGRRNTQYF. In nucleotides, the CDR3 is TGTGCCAGCAGCCTTAGCGGGAGGCGTAATACGCAGTATTTT.